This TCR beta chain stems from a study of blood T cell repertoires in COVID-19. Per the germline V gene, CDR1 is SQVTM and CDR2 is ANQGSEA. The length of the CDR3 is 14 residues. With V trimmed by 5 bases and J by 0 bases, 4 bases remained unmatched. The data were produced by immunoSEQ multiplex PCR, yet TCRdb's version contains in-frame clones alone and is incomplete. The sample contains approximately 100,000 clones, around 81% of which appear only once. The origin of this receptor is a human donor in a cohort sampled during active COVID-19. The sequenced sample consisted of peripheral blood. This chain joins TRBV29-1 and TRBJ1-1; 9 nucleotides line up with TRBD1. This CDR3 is CSVTTGGLNTEAFF. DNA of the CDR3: TGCAGCGTTACAACAGGGGGCCTGAACACTGAAGCTTTCTTT.